This TCR beta chain was recorded in a study of cytomegalovirus exposure and HLA in healthy donors. PCR employed 60 Vbeta and 13 Jbeta primers. Assay: immunoSEQ multiplex PCR; the TCRdb copy retains only in-frame clones and omits some. The profile shows approximately 140,000 clones, 75% to 80% of them singletons. V was cut by 0 bases and J by 4 bases, with 11 bases left in between. The CDR3 contains 15 residues. Germline V gene lookup returns CDR1 SGHRS and CDR2 YFSETQ. The sequenced sample was PBMCs. The chain has TRBV5-1 and TRBJ1-5; D may be TRBD1 (6 bases). The receptor was isolated from a woman aged 60-75 years in good health and CMV-seronegative. This chain's CDR3 is CASSLAGGPNQPQHF. In DNA, the CDR3 is TGCGCCAGCAGCTTGGCCGGGGGGCCGAATCAGCCCCAGCATTTT.